In this sample, the clone carrying this TCR beta chain turned up a few times. TCRdb reprocessed the PCR reads via MiXCR and lists one record per CDR3 protein. The profile shows just over 35,000 distinct CDR3 sequences, 35% to 40% of them singletons. This CDR3 region has 12 residues. Germline-derived CDR1 and CDR2 are SEHNR and FQNEAQ (reference sequence). V shed 5 bases and J shed 4 bases, with 7 bases lying between them. The sample is drawn from a study of vaccination and CD4 T cells after COVID-19. Regarding time point: late sampling 161 to 241 days after vaccination in three convalescent patients. This chain uses TRBV7-9 with TRBJ2-3, with D possibly TRBD2 on 5 matching bases. The sequencing here drew on CD4+ T cells from blood, taken about 7 months after SARS-CoV-2 vaccination. This clonotype was obtained from a human donor who had recovered from COVID-19. CDR3 sequence: CASSRTSDTQYF. Written as DNA, the CDR3 is TGTGCCAGCAGCCGGACTTCAGATACGCAGTATTTT.